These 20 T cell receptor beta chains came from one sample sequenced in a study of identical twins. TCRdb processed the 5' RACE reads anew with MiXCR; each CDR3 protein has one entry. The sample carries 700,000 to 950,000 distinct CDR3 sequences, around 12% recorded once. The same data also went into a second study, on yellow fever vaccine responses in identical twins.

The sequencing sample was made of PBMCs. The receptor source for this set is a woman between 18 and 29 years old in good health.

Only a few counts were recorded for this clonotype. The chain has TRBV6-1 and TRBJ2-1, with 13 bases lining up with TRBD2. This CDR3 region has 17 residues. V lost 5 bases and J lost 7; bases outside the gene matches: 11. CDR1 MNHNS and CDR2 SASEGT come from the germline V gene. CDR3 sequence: CASSKGTSGTMRNEQFF. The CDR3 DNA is TGTGCCAGCAGTAAGGGGACTAGCGGGACAATGAGAAATGAGCAGTTCTTC.

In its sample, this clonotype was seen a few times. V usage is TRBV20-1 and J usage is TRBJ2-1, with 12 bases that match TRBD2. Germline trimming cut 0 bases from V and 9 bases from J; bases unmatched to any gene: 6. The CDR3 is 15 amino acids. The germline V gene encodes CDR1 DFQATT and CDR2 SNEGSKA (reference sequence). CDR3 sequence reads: CSARDSRLAGVEQFF. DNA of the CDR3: TGCAGTGCTAGAGATTCGCGACTAGCGGGGGTTGAGCAGTTCTTC.

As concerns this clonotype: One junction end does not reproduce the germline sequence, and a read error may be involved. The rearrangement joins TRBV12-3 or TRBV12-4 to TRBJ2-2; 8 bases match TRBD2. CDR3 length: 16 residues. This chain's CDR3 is CASSGTGLASTGEPFF. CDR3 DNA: TGTGCCAGCAGCGGTACCGGACTAGCCTCCACCGGGGAGCCGTTTTTT.

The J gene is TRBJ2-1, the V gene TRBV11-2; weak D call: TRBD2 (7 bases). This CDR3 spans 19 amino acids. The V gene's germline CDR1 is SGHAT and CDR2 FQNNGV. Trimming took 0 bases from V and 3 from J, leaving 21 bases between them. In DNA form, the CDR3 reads TGTGCCAGCAGCTTAGACCCAGGGGCTAGCGGCTTCTTCTACAATGAGCAGTTCTTC. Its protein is CASSLDPGASGFFYNEQFF. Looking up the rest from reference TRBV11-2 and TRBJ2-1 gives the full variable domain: EAGVAQSPRYKIIEKRQSVAFWCNPISGHATLYWYQQILGQGPKLLIQFQNNGVVDDSQLPKDRFSAERLKGVDSTLKIQPAKLEDSAVYLCASSLDPGASGFFYNEQFFGPGTRLTVL.

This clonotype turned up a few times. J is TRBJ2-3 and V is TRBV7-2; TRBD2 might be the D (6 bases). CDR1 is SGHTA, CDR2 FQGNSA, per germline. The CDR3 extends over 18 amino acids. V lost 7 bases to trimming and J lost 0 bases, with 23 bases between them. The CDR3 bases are TGTGCCAGCAACGGAGGGTTTATTCCCTTTTCTAGCACAGATACGCAGTATTTT. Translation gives CASNGGFIPFSSTDTQYF.

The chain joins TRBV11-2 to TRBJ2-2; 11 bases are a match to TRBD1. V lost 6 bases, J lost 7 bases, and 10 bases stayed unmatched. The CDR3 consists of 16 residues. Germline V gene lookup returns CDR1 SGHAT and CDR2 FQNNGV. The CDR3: CASSRIGQGAIGELFF. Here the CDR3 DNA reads TGTGCCAGCAGTCGCATCGGACAGGGGGCGATCGGGGAGCTGTTTTTT. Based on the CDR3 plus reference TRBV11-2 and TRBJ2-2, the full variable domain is EAGVAQSPRYKIIEKRQSVAFWCNPISGHATLYWYQQILGQGPKLLIQFQNNGVVDDSQLPKDRFSAERLKGVDSTLKIQPAKLEDSAVYLCASSRIGQGAIGELFFGEGSRLTVL.

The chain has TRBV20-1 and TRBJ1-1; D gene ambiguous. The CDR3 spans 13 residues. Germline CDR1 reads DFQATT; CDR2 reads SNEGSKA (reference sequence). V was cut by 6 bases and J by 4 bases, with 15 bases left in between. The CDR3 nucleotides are TGCAGTGCATCCCGTCAACTGGCCACTGAAGCTTTCTTT. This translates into CSASRQLATEAFF.

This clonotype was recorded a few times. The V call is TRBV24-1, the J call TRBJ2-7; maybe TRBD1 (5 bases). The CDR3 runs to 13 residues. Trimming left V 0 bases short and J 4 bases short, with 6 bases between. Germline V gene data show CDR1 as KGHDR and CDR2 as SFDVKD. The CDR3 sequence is CATSDLGQYEQYV. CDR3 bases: TGTGCCACCAGTGATTTGGGACAATACGAGCAGTACGTC.

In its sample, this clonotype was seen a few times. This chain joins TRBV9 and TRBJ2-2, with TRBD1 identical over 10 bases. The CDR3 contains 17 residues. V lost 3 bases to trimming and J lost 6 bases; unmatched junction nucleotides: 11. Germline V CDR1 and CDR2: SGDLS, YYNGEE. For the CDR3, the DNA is TGTGCCAGCAGCGGGGAGACAGGGGGCGCATTGGCCGGGGAGCTGTTTTTT. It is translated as CASSGETGGALAGELFF.

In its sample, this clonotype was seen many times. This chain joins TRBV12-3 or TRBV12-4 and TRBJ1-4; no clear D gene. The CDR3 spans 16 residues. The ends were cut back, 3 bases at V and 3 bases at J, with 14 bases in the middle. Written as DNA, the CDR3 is TGTGCCAGCAGTTTCTCGGACGATAGGGCTAATGAAAAACTGTTTTTT. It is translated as CASSFSDDRANEKLFF.

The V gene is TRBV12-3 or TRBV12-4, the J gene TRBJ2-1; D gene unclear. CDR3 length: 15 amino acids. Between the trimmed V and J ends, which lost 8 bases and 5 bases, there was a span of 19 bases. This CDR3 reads CASRPGGRQDNEQFF. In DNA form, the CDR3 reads TGTGCCAGCCGGCCGGGCGGACGGCAAGACAATGAGCAGTTCTTC.

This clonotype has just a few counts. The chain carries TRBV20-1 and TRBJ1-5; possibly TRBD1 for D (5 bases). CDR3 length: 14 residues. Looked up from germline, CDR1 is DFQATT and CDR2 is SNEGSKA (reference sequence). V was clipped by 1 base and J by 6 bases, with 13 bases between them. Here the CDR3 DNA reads TGCAGTGCTAGAGTTCCAGGGAGCCTTCAGCCCCAGCATTTT. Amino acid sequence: CSARVPGSLQPQHF.

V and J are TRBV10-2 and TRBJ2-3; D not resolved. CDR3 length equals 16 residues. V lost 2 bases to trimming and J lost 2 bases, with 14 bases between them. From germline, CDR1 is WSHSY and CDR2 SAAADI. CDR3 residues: CASSEKRLPFTDTQYF. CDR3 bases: TGCGCCAGCAGTGAGAAGAGGTTACCATTCACAGATACGCAGTATTTT.

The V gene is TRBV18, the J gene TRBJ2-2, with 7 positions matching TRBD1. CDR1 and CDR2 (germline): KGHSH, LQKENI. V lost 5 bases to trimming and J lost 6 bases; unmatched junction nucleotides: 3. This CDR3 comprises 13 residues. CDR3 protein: CASSSTGSGELFF. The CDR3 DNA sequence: TGTGCCAGCTCATCGACAGGGTCCGGGGAGCTGTTTTTT.

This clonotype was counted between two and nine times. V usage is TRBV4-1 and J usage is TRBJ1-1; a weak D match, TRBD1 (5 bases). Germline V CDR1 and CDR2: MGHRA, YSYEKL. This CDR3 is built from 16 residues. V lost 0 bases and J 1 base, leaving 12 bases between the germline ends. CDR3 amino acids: CASSQEGRTGNTEAFF. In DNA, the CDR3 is TGCGCCAGCAGCCAAGAAGGCCGAACAGGGAACACTGAAGCTTTCTTT.

The CDR3 is CASSFLAGGFYEQYF. In DNA form, the CDR3 reads TGTGCCAGCAGCTTCCTAGCGGGAGGGTTCTACGAGCAGTACTTC. V is TRBV7-8 and J is TRBJ2-7, with TRBD2 matching 12 bases. The V and J ends lost 3 bases and 3 bases, in that order; junction bases with no gene match: 3. Germline assignment: CDR1 SGHVS and CDR2 FQNEAQ. This CDR3 has 15 residues.

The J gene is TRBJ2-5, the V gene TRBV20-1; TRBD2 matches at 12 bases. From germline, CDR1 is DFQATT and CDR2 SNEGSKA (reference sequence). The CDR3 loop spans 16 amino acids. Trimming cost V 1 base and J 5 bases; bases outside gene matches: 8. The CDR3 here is CSARVASGRAGETQYF. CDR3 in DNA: TGCAGTGCTAGAGTGGCTAGCGGGAGGGCCGGGGAGACCCAGTACTTC.

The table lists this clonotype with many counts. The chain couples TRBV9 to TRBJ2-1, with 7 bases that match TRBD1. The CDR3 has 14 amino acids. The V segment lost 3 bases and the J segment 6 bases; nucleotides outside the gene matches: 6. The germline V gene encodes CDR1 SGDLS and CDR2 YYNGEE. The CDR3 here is CASSGRDSSNEQFF. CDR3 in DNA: TGTGCCAGCAGCGGCCGGGACAGTTCCAATGAGCAGTTCTTC.

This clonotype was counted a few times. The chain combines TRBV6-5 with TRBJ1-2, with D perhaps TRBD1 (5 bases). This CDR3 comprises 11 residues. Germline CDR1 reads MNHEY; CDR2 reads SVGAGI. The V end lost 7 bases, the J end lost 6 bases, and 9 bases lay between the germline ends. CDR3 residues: CASTGYNGYTF. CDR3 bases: TGTGCCAGCACAGGGTACAATGGCTACACCTTC.

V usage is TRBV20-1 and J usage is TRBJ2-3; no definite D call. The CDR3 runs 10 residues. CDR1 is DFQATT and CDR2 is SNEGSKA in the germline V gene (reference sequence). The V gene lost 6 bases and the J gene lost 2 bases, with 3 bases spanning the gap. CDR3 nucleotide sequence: TGCAGTGCCGTCACAGATACGCAGTATTTT. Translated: CSAVTDTQYF.